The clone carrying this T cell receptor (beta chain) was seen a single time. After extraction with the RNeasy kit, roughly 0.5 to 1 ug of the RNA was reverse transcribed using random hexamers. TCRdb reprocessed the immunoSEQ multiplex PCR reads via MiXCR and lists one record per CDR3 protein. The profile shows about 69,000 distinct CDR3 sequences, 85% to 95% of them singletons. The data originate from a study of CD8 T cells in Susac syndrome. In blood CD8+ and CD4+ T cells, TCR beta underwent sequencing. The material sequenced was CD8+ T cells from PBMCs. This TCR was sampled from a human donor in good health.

The CDR3 nucleotides are TGTGCCAGCAGCCCCGACAGGGTGGATGAAAAACTGTTTTTT. Its translation is CASSPDRVDEKLFF. V and J are TRBV7-9 and TRBJ1-4; 7 nucleotides align to TRBD1. CDR3 length equals 14 residues. Trimming at V came to 5 bases and at J to 6 bases, leaving 6 bases not matched to a gene. The germline CDR1 and CDR2 sequences are SEHNR and FQNEAQ (reference sequence).